This TCR beta chain was documented in a study of cytomegalovirus exposure and HLA in healthy donors (dated by TCRdb to the late 2010s). General notes on the study: An earlier analysis of roughly 610 of the donors reported approximately 260 Gb of sequence data and 100 million to 120 million unique TCR beta sequences obtained from about 200 million T cells. Every repertoire in the discovery cohort had been generated on one and the same sequencing platform. Of the roughly 400 genotyped donors, about 80% fell in the genetic ancestry cluster associated with self-reported Caucasian donors. High-throughput TCR immunosequencing, statistical association of individual TCRs with disease status, and machine learning were combined to predict cytomegalovirus infection status. Donor age, sex, ethnicity and CMV serostatus were compiled alongside the repertoire data. Rather than using new phenotypic data, the later analysis identified candidate immune exposures from TCR beta sequences and from how often those sequences occurred across donors. To study patterns of TCR occurrence, a later analysis re-analyzed previously published TCR beta repertoires from 550 to 800 donors and added high-resolution HLA genotyping. Besides the first cohort of more than 650 subjects, a separate validation cohort made up of 120 different subjects was used. The number of donors typed differed by locus, with roughly 629-640 for A, B, C, DRB1 and DQB1, approximately 500 for DQA1, approximately 580 for DPA1, and 450 to 480 for DPB1. Among roughly 370 genotyped donors of the cohort, an average of around 240,000 unique TCR beta nucleotide sequences were sequenced per donor, roughly 20% of them non-productive. In a later genetic analysis, genome-wide SNP genotypes for about 55% of the roughly 700 donors were used, and that subset was treated as a discovery cohort. About five DR-DQ haplotypes were treated as single units for association and clustering because of strong linkage in the cohort. To decide whether each TCR beta V gene segment behaved as functional or pseudogenic, an earlier analysis of some 580 of the donors relied on high-throughput TCR beta sequencing. An early release that covered several hundred HLA-typed donors contained approximately 320 gigabases of sequencing data and tens of millions of unique TCR sequences. HLA typing covered class I and class II loci at four-digit resolution. Using immunosequencing, the study profiled T cell repertoires from 500 to 800 subjects and related those repertoires to cytomegalovirus serostatus. The study aimed to test whether cataloging public T cell receptors could reveal signatures of past pathogen exposure. Study-wide conclusions, independent of this receptor: The presence/absence analyses assumed that sequencing depth was roughly uniform across donors, and that assumption may not be true. Because HLA typing was unavailable for some donors at each locus, only the typed subset was used in association tests. The only immune exposure information available for the cohort was CMV serostatus. In this cohort, only TCR beta chains were sequenced, and detectable features were limited by the absence of alpha or paired-chain data. An earlier analysis of approximately 540 of the donors showed that most TCR beta V segments appeared in productive rearrangements either about 90% or about 30% of the time, which broadly matched IMGT annotations. A later analysis found that most CMV-associated TCR beta chains appeared HLA-restricted, with HLA associations seemingly driven largely by CMV exposure. According to a later analysis, TCR association rates differed among HLA loci, with DRB1 alleles showing the most associated TCRs and HLA-C alleles showing the fewest. The study gave a list of under 200 TCR beta chains associated with cytomegalovirus. Because counts were too low, about 18 rarely observed V segments, including chromosome 9 orphons, were excluded from the earlier analysis of 587 of the donors. Correlated functional status among segregating V segments might be attributable to linkage disequilibrium, but an unknown experimental factor could not be ruled out. The authors suggested that the approach could potentially be generalized to other disease states and immunological phenotypes. A later genetic analysis associated a missense DCLRE1C variant with V-gene and J-gene trimming of TCR beta chains, and an independent cohort replicated the association. The classifier was reported to diagnose cytomegalovirus status with high specificity and sensitivity in both the original cohort and the validation cohort. Across donors, most TCR sequences were observed very rarely, whereas some public TCRs were present in many individuals. A further reported finding was that TCR beta sequences accurately predicted the HLA-A and HLA-B alleles for most subjects in the first cohort. The 87-base-pair reads could not distinguish some IMGT-functional V segments, including TRBV6-2 and TRBV6-3, so those segments were excluded. According to a later genetic analysis, donors in an Asian-associated ancestry cluster had fewer N-insertions in productive TCRs than the approximately 610-donor mean. When HLA alleles, especially DR and DQ, strongly co-occurred, attributing TCR associations to individual alleles was difficult. Several of the top co-occurrence clusters appeared to be linked to parvovirus B19, influenza, CMV and Epstein-Barr virus, according to a later analysis. The sequencing pipeline was judged likely to have produced a cluster of highly shared sequence variants as a technical artifact. Compared with equally common non-associated chains, HLA-associated TCR beta chains in a later analysis were more clonally expanded and had lower generation probabilities. A few of the identified cytomegalovirus-associated TCR beta chains were confirmed in vitro to be specific for cytomegalovirus antigens. Specific HLA alleles were associated with 16,951 TCR beta sequences at a false discovery rate of 0.05 in a later analysis.

On this clone itself: What this receptor recognizes is not known. Base-call qualities are not available, and no considerably larger clone is one nucleotide away.

The receptor library was made with the immunoSEQ multiplex PCR assay. For the multiplex PCR, a mixture combining 60 forward primers for TCR Vbeta segments and 13 reverse primers for TCR Jbeta segments was used. The CDR3 region of rearranged TCR beta genes was amplified from genomic DNA by a multiplex PCR assay. The Illumina HiSeq System was used to sequence the amplified TCR beta libraries as 87-base-pair reads. The authors' pipeline ran thus. A later analysis counted about 80 million unique TCR beta chains across the 550 to 700 repertoires, and 10 million to 11 million of these chains were shared by at least two donors. Raw reads were error-corrected and collapsed into unique sequences with a nearest-neighbor algorithm that merged closely related sequences to remove PCR and sequencing errors. To assign V, D and J gene segments, CDR3 sequences were aligned to IMGT reference sequences. For a sequence to be retained, a match of at least six nucleotides to both a V gene segment and a J gene segment was required. A rearrangement was called productive if the CDR3 had no stop codons and remained in frame with V and J, and every other rearrangement was called non-productive. Following IMGT convention, CDR3 was defined as the stretch from the second conserved V-encoded cysteine up to the conserved J-encoded phenylalanine. The earlier analysis of 500 to 650 of the donors excluded any sequence lacking an unambiguous match to a single V gene segment. In an earlier analysis of some 590 of the donors, a V segment was called functional when productive rearrangements were above 56.7%, and segregating when the standard deviation between donors exceeded 5%. A statistical classification framework was built for diagnosing cytomegalovirus status from the catalog of TCR beta chain sequences. In a later analysis, TCR nucleotide sequences were compared against IMGT/GENE-DB human TR gene sequences so that V and J genes could be assigned. In a later analysis, CDR3 sequences and most-parsimonious VDJ recombination scenarios were assigned using the TCRdist pipeline. In a later analysis, each TCR beta chain was defined by its CDR3 amino acid sequence together with its V-gene family, and reads without a unique V-gene family were excluded. A later analysis removed 550 to 700 highly shared, low-generation-probability nucleotide sequences to deal with suspected cross-contamination and a sequencing artifact. In a later analysis, a clonal expansion index was calculated for each public chain from normalized within-repertoire ranks of inferred template counts. Generation probabilities in a later analysis came from a VDJ recombination model fitted to out-of-frame rearrangements, and those results were checked against IGoR. In a later analysis, TCR-TCR, TCR-HLA and TCR-CMV co-occurrence was scored with hypergeometric tests, and a repertoire-size bias correction was applied to TCR pairs. A later analysis estimated false discovery rates by permuting HLA or CMV assignments 20 times. In a later analysis, co-occurring TCRs were grouped using DBSCAN, with TCRdist sequence similarity added in when clustering inside HLA-allele-positive subsets. Co-occurrence clustering excluded repertoires with fewer than 30,000 or more than 120,000 public chains, plus five with anomalous nucleotide sharing. TCRdb carries this immuneACCESS record with in-frame sequences only. Its versions omit some clonotypes, under half of them owing to an unresolved V gene in the studies checked, with the rest unexplained. V and J calls and clone size are copied from that table; D and trimming were computed from the DNA. The sample has fewer than 200,000 clones on record, approximately 80% of them singletons. Around 2.4% of the sample is taken by the ten largest.

The cohort comprised some 680 healthy bone marrow donors. At the time of sampling, every cohort member was nominally healthy, though immune exposures that went unrecorded were likely present. The donor was CMV seronegative and was included in the group of several hundred seronegative cohort members. Every donor gave a peripheral blood sample, and the peripheral blood mononuclear cells from that sample were used for TCR beta sequencing. The Qiagen DNeasy Blood Extraction Kit was used to extract genomic DNA from the blood cell samples. Sequences LNHDA (CDR1) and SQIVND (CDR2) are obtained from the germline V gene (reference sequence). The V end gives up 7 bases and the J end 6 bases, leaving 6 bases in the junction not matched to a gene. Including the terminal cysteine and phenylalanine, the CDR3 comprises 14 residues. The entry retains the CDR3 DNA only, 42 bases that are in frame from base 1.

This TCR was sampled from a man between 60 and 70 years old in good health and CMV-seronegative. Recombination connected TRBV19 to TRBJ1-4, with 9 bases aligning to TRBD1. Material: PBMCs. Here is the DNA: TGTGCCAGTAAATTGGGACAGGGATATGAAAAACTGTTTTTT. It specifies CASKLGQGYEKLFF.